The T cell receptor beta chain described here comes from a study of blood T cells in healthy people across ages. Findings and caveats of the study: It was not possible, with unsorted PBMCs, to conclusively compare naive and antigen-experienced cells. Fewer expanded clones and more diversity marked long-lived versus aged donors.

The CDR3 consists of 13 residues. Per germline, CDR1 SGHTA and CDR2 FQGTGA. V was cut by 0 bases and J by 4 bases, with 5 bases left in between. The table lists this clonotype with a few counts. Its antigen is unknown. The second PCR ran roughly 7 to 12 cycles with a sample-barcoded 5' primer and J-beta primers. Via MiXCR, TCRdb re-called the 5' RACE reads, giving one row per CDR3 protein. The sample records 650,000 to 1,000,000 distinct CDR3 sequences, under 40% being singletons. V usage is TRBV7-3 and J usage is TRBJ2-3; the D is unclear. This sequence was found in a man younger than 30 in good health. Sequenced input: blood. The CDR3 reads CASSLTASDTQYF. The CDR3 DNA reads TGTGCCAGCAGCTTAACGGCCTCAGATACGCAGTATTTT.